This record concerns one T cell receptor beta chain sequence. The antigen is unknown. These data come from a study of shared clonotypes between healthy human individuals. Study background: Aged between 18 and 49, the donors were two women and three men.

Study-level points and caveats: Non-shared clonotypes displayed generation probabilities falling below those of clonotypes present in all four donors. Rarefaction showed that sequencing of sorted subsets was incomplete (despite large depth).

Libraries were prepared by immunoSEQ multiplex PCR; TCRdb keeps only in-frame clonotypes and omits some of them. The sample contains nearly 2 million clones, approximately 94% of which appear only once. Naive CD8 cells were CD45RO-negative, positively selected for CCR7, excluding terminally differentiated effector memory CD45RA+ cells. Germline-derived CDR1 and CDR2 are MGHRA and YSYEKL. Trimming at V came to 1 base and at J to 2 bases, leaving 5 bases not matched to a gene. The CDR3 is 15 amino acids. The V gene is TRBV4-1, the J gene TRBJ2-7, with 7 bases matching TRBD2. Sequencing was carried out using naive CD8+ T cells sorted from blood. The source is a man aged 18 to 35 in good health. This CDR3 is CASSQGGGGTYEQYF. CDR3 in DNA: TGCGCCAGCAGCCAAGGGGGCGGGGGTACCTACGAGCAGTACTTC.